This T cell receptor (beta chain) comes out of a study of response to subunit inactivated influenza vaccine (dated by TCRdb to between 2017 and 2018). Some background on the complete study: The study used deep quantitative T cell receptor repertoire profiling to track responses to a trivalent subunit inactivated influenza vaccine. General conclusions and limits of the study: It was suggested by the authors that each seasonal influenza vaccination may recruit only a limited number of new T cells.

According to the germline V gene, CDR1 reads LGHNA and CDR2 reads YSLEER. V and J lose 1 base and 4 bases, and a span of 7 bases separates them. The CDR3 numbers 13 residues from cysteine through phenylalanine. Only the CDR3 region is kept as DNA, spanning 39 bases read in frame from base 1. The table lists this clonotype with many counts. The antigen this receptor binds is unknown. Nothing much larger sits one base from this clone, and base qualities are not available. Receptor libraries were prepared by RT-PCR. The sequencer listed for this sample is Illumina HiSeq 2500. The public sequencing data were trimmed at Q25 with fastp and processed into clonotypes with MiXCR by TCRdb, which kept only in-frame beta chains. Every entry covers one CDR3 protein and lists the most common genes and DNA from its rows. This sample holds around 520,000 distinct CDR3 sequences; over 9.5% were observed only once. Around 9.6% of the sample is held by the ten biggest clonotypes.

The chain links TRBV4-3 with TRBJ2-5; the D gene is unclear. The material sequenced was PBMCs from blood, taken on the day of vaccination. The sequence was obtained from a man in his fifties who received an inactivated influenza vaccine. Donor details come from another sample of the same person, matched by shared clones. The bases are TGCGCCAGCAGCCAAGGGAATGGAGAGACCCAGTACTTC. Its protein reads: CASSQGNGETQYF.